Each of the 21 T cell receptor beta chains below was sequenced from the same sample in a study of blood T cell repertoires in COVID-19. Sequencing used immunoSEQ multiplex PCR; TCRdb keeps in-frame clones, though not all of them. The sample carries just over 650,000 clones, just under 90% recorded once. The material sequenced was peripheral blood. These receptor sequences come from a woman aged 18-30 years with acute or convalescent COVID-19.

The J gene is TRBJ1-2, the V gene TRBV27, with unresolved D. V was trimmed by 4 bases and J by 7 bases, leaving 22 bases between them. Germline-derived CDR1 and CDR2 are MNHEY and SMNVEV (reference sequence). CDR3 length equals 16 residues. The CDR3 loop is CASSSGHMAGSSGYTF. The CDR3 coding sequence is TGTGCCAGCAGTTCGGGCCACATGGCGGGCTCGAGTGGCTACACCTTC.

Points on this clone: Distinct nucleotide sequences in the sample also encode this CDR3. The CDR3 nucleotides read TGTGCCAGCAGTTTAACAGGCTATGGCTACACCTTC. This sequence encodes CASSLTGYGYTF. The chain recombines TRBV6-5 with TRBJ1-2, with D possibly TRBD1 on 5 matching bases. The CDR3 covers 12 residues. Trimming took off 4 bases at V and 4 bases at J, with 7 bases between the two ends. Per the germline V gene, CDR1 is MNHEY and CDR2 is SVGAGI.

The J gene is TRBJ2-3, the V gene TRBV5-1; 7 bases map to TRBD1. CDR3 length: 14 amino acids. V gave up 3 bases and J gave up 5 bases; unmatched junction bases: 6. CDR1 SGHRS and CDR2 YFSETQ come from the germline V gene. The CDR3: CASSSGQLKDTQYF. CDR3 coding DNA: TGCGCCAGCAGCTCGGGACAGCTTAAAGATACGCAGTATTTT.

In nucleotides, the CDR3 is TGCGCCAGCAGCCCAGGTTTCAGAACCTACGAGCAGTACTTC. Translated, it gives CASSPGFRTYEQYF. The chain combines TRBV5-1 with TRBJ2-7; no firm D call. The germline CDR1 and CDR2 sequences are SGHRS and YFSETQ. V was trimmed by 4 bases and J by 2 bases, leaving 13 bases between them. CDR3 length equals 14 residues. The complete variable domain, with remaining parts taken from reference TRBV5-1 and TRBJ2-7, reads KAGVTQTPRYLIKTRGQQVTLSCSPISGHRSVSWYQQTPGQGLQFLFEYFSETQRNKGNFPGRFSGRQFSNSRSEMNVSTLELGDSALYLCASSPGFRTYEQYFGPGTRLTVT.

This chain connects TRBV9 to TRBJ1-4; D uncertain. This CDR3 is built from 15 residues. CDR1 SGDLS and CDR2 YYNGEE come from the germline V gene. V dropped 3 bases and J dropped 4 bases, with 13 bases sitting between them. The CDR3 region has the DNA TGTGCCAGCAGCGCCTCAAAGCGGGGTAATGAAAAACTGTTTTTT. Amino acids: CASSASKRGNEKLFF.

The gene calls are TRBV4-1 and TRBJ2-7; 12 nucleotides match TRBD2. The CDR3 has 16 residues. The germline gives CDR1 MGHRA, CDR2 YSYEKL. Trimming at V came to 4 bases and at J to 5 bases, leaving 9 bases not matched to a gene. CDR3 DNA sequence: TGCGCCAGCAGCCCGTCTTCTAGCGGGGGGGCCGACGAGCAGTACTTC. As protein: CASSPSSSGGADEQYF.

DNA of the CDR3: TGTGCCAGCAGTACCGGTCCAGGGCTAGGGCAGCCCCAGCATTTT. Translation: CASSTGPGLGQPQHF. The rearrangement uses TRBV6-5 and TRBJ1-5, with a tentative D call TRBD1 (5 bases). The CDR3 covers 15 residues. The germline CDR1 and CDR2 sequences are MNHEY and SVGAGI. The ends were cut back, 5 bases at V and 7 bases at J, with 18 bases in the middle.

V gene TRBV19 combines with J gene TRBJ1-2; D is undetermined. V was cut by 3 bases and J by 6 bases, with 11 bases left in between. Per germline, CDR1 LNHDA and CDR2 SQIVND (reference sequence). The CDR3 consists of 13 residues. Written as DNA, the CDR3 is TGTGCCAGTAGTATTTCGGGGAGGAATGGCTACACCTTC. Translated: CASSISGRNGYTF. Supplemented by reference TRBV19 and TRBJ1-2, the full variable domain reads DGGITQSPKYLFRKEGQNVTLSCEQNLNHDAMYWYRQDPGQGLRLIYYSQIVNDFQKGDIAEGYSVSREKKESFPLTVTSAQKNPTAFYLCASSISGRNGYTFGSGTRLTVV.

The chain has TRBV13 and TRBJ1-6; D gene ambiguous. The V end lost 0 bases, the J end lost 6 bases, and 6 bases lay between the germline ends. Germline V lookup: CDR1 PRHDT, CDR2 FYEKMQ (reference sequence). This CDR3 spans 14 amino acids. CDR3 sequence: CASSLGPGNSPLHF. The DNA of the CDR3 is TGTGCCAGCAGCTTAGGCCCCGGTAATTCACCCCTCCACTTT.

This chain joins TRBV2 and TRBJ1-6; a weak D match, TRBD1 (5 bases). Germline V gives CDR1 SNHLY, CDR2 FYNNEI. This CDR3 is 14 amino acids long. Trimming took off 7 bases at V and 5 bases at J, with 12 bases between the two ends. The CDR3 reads CASTRGEDNSPLHF. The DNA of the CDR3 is TGTGCCAGCACGCGGGGGGAGGATAATTCACCCCTCCACTTT.

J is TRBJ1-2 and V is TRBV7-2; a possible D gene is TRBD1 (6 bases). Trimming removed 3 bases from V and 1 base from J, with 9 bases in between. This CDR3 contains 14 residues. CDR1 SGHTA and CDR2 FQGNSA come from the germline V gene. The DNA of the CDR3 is TGTGCCAGCAGCTTGGGACAAATTAACTATGGCTACACCTTC. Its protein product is CASSLGQINYGYTF.

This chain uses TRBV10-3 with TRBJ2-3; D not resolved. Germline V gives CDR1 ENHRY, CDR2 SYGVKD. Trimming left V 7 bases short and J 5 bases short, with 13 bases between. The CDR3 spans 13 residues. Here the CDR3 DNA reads TGTGCCATCAATCGGCAGGTGGGAGATACGCAGTATTTT. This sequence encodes CAINRQVGDTQYF.

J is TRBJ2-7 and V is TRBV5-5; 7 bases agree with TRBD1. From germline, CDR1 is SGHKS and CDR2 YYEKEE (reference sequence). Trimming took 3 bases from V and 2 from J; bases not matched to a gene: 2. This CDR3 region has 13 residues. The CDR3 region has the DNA TGTGCCAGCAGCTCGACAGGGACCTACGAGCAGTACTTC. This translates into CASSSTGTYEQYF. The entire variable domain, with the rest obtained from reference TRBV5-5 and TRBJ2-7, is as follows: DAGVTQSPTHLIKTRGQQVTLRCSPISGHKSVSWYQQVLGQGPQFIFQYYEKEERGRGNFPDRFSARQFPNYSSELNVNALLLGDSALYLCASSSTGTYEQYFGPGTRLTVT.

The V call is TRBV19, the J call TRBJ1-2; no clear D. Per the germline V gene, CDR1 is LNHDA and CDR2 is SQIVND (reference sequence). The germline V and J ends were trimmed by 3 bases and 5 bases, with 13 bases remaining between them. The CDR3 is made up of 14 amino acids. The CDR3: CASSMGRSVYGYTF. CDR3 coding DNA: TGTGCCAGTAGTATGGGGAGGAGCGTATATGGCTACACCTTC.

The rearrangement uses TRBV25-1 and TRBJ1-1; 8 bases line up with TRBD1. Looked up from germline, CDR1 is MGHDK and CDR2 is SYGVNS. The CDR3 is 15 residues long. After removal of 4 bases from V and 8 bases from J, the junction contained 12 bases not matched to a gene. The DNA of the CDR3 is TGTGCCAGCAGTGGACCGTCACAGGGGGTAGAAGAAGCTTTCTTT. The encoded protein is CASSGPSQGVEEAFF.

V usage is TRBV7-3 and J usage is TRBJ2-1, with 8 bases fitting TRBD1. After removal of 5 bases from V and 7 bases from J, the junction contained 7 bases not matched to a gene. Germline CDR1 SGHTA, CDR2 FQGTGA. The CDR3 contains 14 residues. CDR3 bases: TGTGCCAGCAGCCCCTCCCGGGACAGGAATGAGCAGTTCTTC. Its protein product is CASSPSRDRNEQFF.

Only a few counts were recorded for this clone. CDR3 protein: CASSLGRVEGNEKLFF. The CDR3 region has the DNA TGCGCCAGCAGCTTGGGAAGGGTAGAGGGAAATGAAAAACTGTTTTTT. The chain links TRBV5-1 to TRBJ1-4; D not certain. This CDR3 region has 16 residues. Trimming pared 0 bases from V and 5 bases from J, leaving 14 bases between. Germline CDR1 is SGHRS and CDR2 is YFSETQ.

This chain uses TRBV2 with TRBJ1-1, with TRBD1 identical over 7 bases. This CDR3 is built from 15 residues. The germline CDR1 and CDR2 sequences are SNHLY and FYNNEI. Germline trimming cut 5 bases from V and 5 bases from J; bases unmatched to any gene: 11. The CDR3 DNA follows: TGTGCCAGCAGTCCTACGACAGGGTTGGGTACTGAAGCTTTCTTT. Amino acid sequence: CASSPTTGLGTEAFF.

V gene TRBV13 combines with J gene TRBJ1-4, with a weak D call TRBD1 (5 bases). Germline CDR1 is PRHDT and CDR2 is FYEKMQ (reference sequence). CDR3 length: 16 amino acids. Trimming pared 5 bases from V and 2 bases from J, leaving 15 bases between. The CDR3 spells CASSHTGGGTNEKLFF. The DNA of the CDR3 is TGTGCCAGCAGCCATACCGGCGGGGGGACTAATGAAAAACTGTTTTTT.

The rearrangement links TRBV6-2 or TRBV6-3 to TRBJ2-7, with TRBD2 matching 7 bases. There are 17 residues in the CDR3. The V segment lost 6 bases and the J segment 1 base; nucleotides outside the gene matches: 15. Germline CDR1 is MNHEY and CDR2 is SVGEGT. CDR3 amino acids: CASSLRVPAGPSYEQYF. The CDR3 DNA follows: TGTGCCAGCAGCCTACGGGTACCAGCGGGGCCTTCCTACGAGCAGTACTTC.

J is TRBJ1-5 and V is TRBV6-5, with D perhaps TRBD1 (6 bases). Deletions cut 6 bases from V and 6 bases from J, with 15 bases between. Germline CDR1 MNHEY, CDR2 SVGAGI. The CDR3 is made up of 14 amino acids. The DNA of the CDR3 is TGTGCCAGCAGGGGGGCTTGGGAGAGTCAGCCCCAGCATTTT. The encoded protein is CASRGAWESQPQHF.